These T cell receptor beta chains were read from a single sample in a study of breast tumors, draining lymph nodes, adjacent tissues. TCRdb re-called the multiplex PCR reads through MiXCR, storing one row per CDR3 protein. The repertoire holds more than 250,000 distinct CDR3 sequences, with around 30% as singletons. Sequencing was carried out using axillary lymph node tissue. These receptors were collected from a female donor with breast cancer. Some clones in this sample may be carry-over from other donors' samples. Both conserved end residues are part of each CDR3. A D gene is named only where the DNA matches it firmly. Only some rows state a clone size, as once, few, many or a class for expanded clones.

J gene	V gene	D gene	clone size	CDR3 protein	CDR3 DNA
TRBJ2-7	TRBV6-5	.	.	CASSKLASWGEHYEGEQYF	TGTGCCAGCAGCAAGCTCGCGAGCTGGGGGGAACACTACGAGGGGGAGCAGTACTTC
TRBJ2-1	TRBV7-2	.	.	CASSFDRSSYNEQFF	TGTGCCAGCAGCTTCGACAGGAGCTCCTACAATGAGCAGTTCTTC
TRBJ2-3	TRBV7-8	.	.	CASSPDSARDLYNEQYF	TGTGCCAGCAGCCCCGATAGTGCCCGCGACCTATACAATGAGCAGTATTTT
TRBJ2-5	TRBV11-2	.	many	CASSLAGNEETQYF	TGTGCCAGCAGCTTAGCAGGGAATGAAGAGACCCAGTACTTC
TRBJ2-6	TRBV10-3	.	.	CAISVQGYSGANVLTF	TGTGCCATCAGTGTCCAGGGATACTCTGGGGCCAACGTCCTGACTTTC
TRBJ2-1	TRBV9	TRBD2	.	CASSVTGRAEQFF	TGTGCCAGCAGCGTAACGGGGAGGGCGGAGCAGTTCTTC
TRBJ2-3	TRBV11-3	.	many	CASSASGHGADTQYF	TGTGCCAGCAGCGCTTCGGGACACGGGGCCGATACGCAGTATTTT
TRBJ2-3	TRBV9	.	few	CASSVAGKGSTDTQYF	TGTGCCAGCAGCGTAGCTGGGAAAGGAAGCACAGATACGCAGTATTTT
TRBJ1-2	TRBV29-1	.	many	CSVGGDYGYTF	TGCAGCGTTGGTGGGGACTATGGCTACACCTTC
TRBJ2-3	TRBV19	.	many	CASSTQSDTQYF	TGTGCCAGTAGTACCCAGTCAGATACGCAGTATTTT
TRBJ2-7	TRBV24-1	TRBD2	.	CATSDLPSGRAYEQYF	TGTGCCACCAGTGATTTGCCCAGCGGGAGGGCTTACGAGCAGTACTTC
TRBJ2-3	TRBV20-1	TRBD2	many	CSVPPAGGRTDTQYF	TGCAGCGTACCTCCAGCGGGAGGAAGAACAGATACGCAGTATTTT
TRBJ2-1	TRBV11-2	TRBD2	many	CASSLSLAGGSNEQFF	TGTGCCAGCAGCTTGTCCCTAGCGGGAGGTTCCAATGAGCAGTTCTTC
TRBJ2-5	TRBV5-1	TRBD1	many	CASSQGAFEGETQYF	TGCGCCAGCAGCCAGGGGGCCTTCGAAGGCGAGACCCAGTACTTC
TRBJ2-3	TRBV24-1	TRBD1	once	CATSDRGQGPSGDTQYF	TGTGCCACCAGTGATAGAGGACAGGGGCCGAGTGGAGATACGCAGTATTTT
TRBJ1-4	TRBV25-1	TRBD1	.	CASSLSGQVGEKLFF	TGTGCCAGCAGTTTGTCAGGACAGGTTGGAGAAAAACTGTTTTTT
TRBJ1-2	TRBV20-1	.	many	CSARDLRVGYGYTF	TGCAGTGCTAGAGATCTGAGGGTGGGCTATGGCTACACCTTC
TRBJ2-3	TRBV11-1	.	many	CASSQRKSRDTQYF	TGTGCCAGCAGCCAGCGAAAATCTAGAGATACGCAGTATTTT
TRBJ1-5	TRBV20-1	.	many	CSARDSRVSNQPQHF	TGCAGTGCTAGAGATTCTCGGGTTAGCAATCAGCCCCAGCATTTT
TRBJ2-7	TRBV28	TRBD2	.	CASRTLSGNRLGEQYF	TGTGCCAGCAGGACCCTGAGCGGGAATCGGCTTGGCGAGCAGTACTTC
TRBJ2-3	TRBV28	TRBD1	.	CASRERTGGSDTQYF	TGTGCCAGCAGAGAACGGACAGGGGGGTCAGATACGCAGTATTTT
TRBJ1-5	TRBV6-1	.	few	CASSEGSGGRQPQHF	TGTGCCAGCAGTGAAGGATCGGGGGGGAGACAGCCCCAGCATTTT
TRBJ2-7	TRBV20-1	.	many	CSARGSSYEQYF	TGCAGTGCTAGGGGTAGCTCCTACGAGCAGTACTTC
TRBJ1-1	TRBV6-5	TRBD1	.	CASSNRQGGGEAFF	TGTGCCAGCAGTAACCGACAGGGTGGCGGTGAAGCTTTCTTT
TRBJ2-5	TRBV2	.	.	CASSLGSIETQYF	TGTGCCAGCAGCCTTGGATCAATAGAGACCCAGTACTTC
TRBJ2-2	TRBV10-3	.	many	CAISAHFNTGELFF	TGTGCCATCAGTGCACACTTTAACACCGGGGAGCTGTTTTTT